These T cell receptor beta chains were read from a single sample in a study of blood T cell repertoires in COVID-19. The repertoire was sequenced with immunoSEQ multiplex PCR; TCRdb's copy has only in-frame clones and lacks some. The table shows hundreds of thousands of clones, with around 86% occurring only once. Material for sequencing was peripheral blood. These receptors were taken from a woman younger than 45 with active or convalescent COVID-19. Each CDR3 is given with its conserved first and last residue.

>TRBV12-3/TRBV12-4
CASSSGTDTQYF
>TRBV4-1
CASSQELNSVDTQYF
>TRBV10-3
CAIRTSGVYNEQFF
>TRBV10-1
CASSGGTGEPYEQYF
>TRBV29-1
CSSPGGSPLSTEAFF
>TRBV27
CASSPYPPQLAGDTDTQYF
>TRBV5-6
CASSSGENTEAFF
>TRBV6-5
CASRGGDGSNQPQHF
>TRBV5-1
CASSPILAGDTDTQYF
>TRBV10-3
CAISDPGLAGGIPYEQYF
>TRBV6-5
CASSPRTVDGYTF
>TRBV3-1/TRBV3-2
CASSDGDTIYF
>TRBV18
CASSPVGAGSYEQYF
>TRBV30
CAWSLPQGRNEKLFF
>TRBV13
CASSIRGQGDYEQYF
>TRBV5-8
CASSFGQGMDYGYTF
>TRBV16
CASSPDRVYEQYF
>TRBV25-1
CASTSLAGTGVFF
>TRBV7-2
CASSQSAGSYYEQYF
>TRBV3-1/TRBV3-2
CASSREKTGGFYEQYF
>TRBV5-1
CASSLARGPAIYNEQFF
>TRBV29-1
CSVVSRETYEQYF
>TRBV7-8
CASRFLQLANTGELFF
>TRBV19
CASRDRGVMNTEAFF
>TRBV18
CASSPQDAGGRQPQHF
>TRBV29-1
CSVITDRPRTDTQYF
>TRBV29-1
CSAVGDNQPQHF
>TRBV4-1
CASSQGRPRGFYTEAFF
>TRBV6-5
CASSTSGTFNQPQHF
>TRBV25-1
CASSVRGSNTEAFF
>TRBV5-6
CASSLSSTYEQYF
>TRBV19
CASSIGGRWGDGYTF
>TRBV29-1
CSVSGTGELFF
>TRBV30
CAWSVRPQRYGYTF
>TRBV7-9
CASSSGPGGSETQYF
>TRBV19
CASMRDRMNTEAFF
>TRBV29-1
CSVVLAGGPSYEQYF
>TRBV14
CASSQALVRGYNSPLHF
>TRBV7-5
CVRQSCEQYF
>TRBV10-1
CASSDTAGGAYNEQFF